The 31 T cell receptor beta chains listed next were all sequenced from one sample in a study of blood T cell repertoires in COVID-19. The table came from immunoSEQ multiplex PCR; TCRdb's copy has only in-frame clones and leaves some out. The table includes 200,000 to 250,000 clones, approximately 83% detected once. Material for sequencing was peripheral blood. These receptors were collected from a young man who had recovered from COVID-19.

The CDR3 DNA sequence: TGTGCCATCAGTGGACAGGGGGCCAACTATGGCTACACCTTC. Protein: CAISGQGANYGYTF. The chain joins TRBV10-3 to TRBJ1-2, with 10 bases fitting TRBD1. With V trimmed by 4 bases and J by 2 bases, 1 base remained unmatched. CDR1 is ENHRY and CDR2 is SYGVKD in the germline V gene. The CDR3 length is 14 residues.

This clone showed up just a few times. The V gene is TRBV6-2 or TRBV6-3, the J gene TRBJ1-5; 8 bases fit TRBD1. The V gene's germline CDR1 is MNHEY and CDR2 SVGEGT. The CDR3 has 14 residues. J gave up 4 bases and V 6 bases, and 5 bases lay outside the gene matches. DNA for the CDR3: TGTGCCAGCAGCAGTCGGACAGGGAATCAGCCCCAGCATTTT. It encodes CASSSRTGNQPQHF.

The gene calls are TRBV2 and TRBJ2-5; D ambiguous. This CDR3 comprises 12 residues. CDR1 and CDR2 from the germline V gene are SNHLY and FYNNEI. V gave up 7 bases and J gave up 3 bases, with 9 bases separating them. CDR3 sequence: CASKDSEETQYF. Written as DNA, the CDR3 is TGTGCCAGCAAAGACTCGGAAGAGACCCAGTACTTC. The whole variable domain, filled in from reference TRBV2 and TRBJ2-5, reads EPEVTQTPSHQVTQMGQEVILRCVPISNHLYFYWYRQILGQKVEFLVSFYNNEISEKSEIFDDQFSVERPDGSNFTLKIRSTKLEDSAMYFCASKDSEETQYFGPGTRLLVL.

This clone showed up many times. The chain's CDR3 is CATEGQASSTDTQYF. CDR3 in DNA: TGTGCCACGGAGGGGCAGGCCTCTAGCACAGATACGCAGTATTTT. This rearrangement joins TRBV24-1 to TRBJ2-3; D is possibly TRBD2 (6 bases). Germline values: CDR1 KGHDR, CDR2 SFDVKD. Between the trimmed V and J ends, which lost 10 bases and 0 bases, there was a span of 16 bases. The CDR3 sequence is 15 residues long.

The chain uses TRBV5-1 and TRBJ2-2; D is perhaps TRBD2 (7 bases). V dropped 5 bases and J dropped 0 bases, with 11 bases sitting between them. CDR1 is SGHRS and CDR2 is YFSETQ in the germline V gene. CDR3 length: 15 amino acids. DNA of the CDR3: TGCGCCAGCAGGCCGGGGGGCCCGAACACCGGGGAGCTGTTTTTT. Encoded protein: CASRPGGPNTGELFF.

The chain combines TRBV14 with TRBJ2-1, with 7 bases aligning to TRBD2. This CDR3 has 12 residues. V dropped 4 bases and J dropped 13; count of bases not matched to a gene: 7. Germline V gene sequence: CDR1 SGHDN, CDR2 FVKESK. CDR3: CASSPKGRVQFF. CDR3 DNA: TGTGCCAGCAGCCCAAAGGGGAGGGTCCAGTTCTTC.

The rearrangement links TRBV6-4 to TRBJ2-2, with TRBD1 as a possible D gene (6 bases). CDR1 MRHNA and CDR2 SNTAGT come from the germline V gene. This CDR3 is built from 14 residues. V shed 2 bases and J shed 6 bases, with 10 bases lying between them. The CDR3 spells CASSDAQGSGELFF. DNA of the CDR3: TGTGCCAGCAGTGACGCCCAGGGGTCCGGGGAGCTGTTTTTT.

The CDR3: CASSQSKHGEAFF. The CDR3 DNA reads as TGCGCCAGCAGTCAATCGAAACACGGGGAAGCTTTCTTT. This chain links TRBV23-1 with TRBJ1-1; unclear D gene. TRBV23-1 is known as an ORF, though its function is uncertain. This CDR3 has 13 amino acids. The V gene lost 0 bases and the J gene lost 8 bases, with 10 bases spanning the gap.

V and J are TRBV2 and TRBJ1-6; D unresolved. V lost 8 bases and J lost 6, with 17 bases in between. This CDR3 region has 15 residues. Germline lookup yields CDR1 SNHLY and CDR2 FYNNEI. Written as DNA, the CDR3 is TGTGCCAGCCTAATGTCCCGGGAGAGTAATTCACCCCTCCACTTT. Its translation: CASLMSRESNSPLHF.

The chain is built from TRBV6-6 and TRBJ1-2; D perhaps matches TRBD1 (5 bases). The V and J ends lost 6 bases and 8 bases respectively, with 16 bases between them. CDR3 length equals 13 residues. Germline lookup yields CDR1 MNHNY and CDR2 SVGAGI (reference sequence). Here the CDR3 DNA reads TGTGCCAGCAGGACCCAGGGTTTGGAAGGCTACACCTTC. It encodes CASRTQGLEGYTF.

The chain uses TRBV4-1 and TRBJ1-1, with 9 bases fitting TRBD1. J lost 4 bases, V lost 1 base, and 7 bases had no gene match. Germline values: CDR1 MGHRA, CDR2 YSYEKL. CDR3 length equals 16 residues. In nucleotides, the CDR3 is TGCGCCAGCAGCCAAGGGGTCGGGGACAGGGTCACTGAAGCTTTCTTT. This translates into CASSQGVGDRVTEAFF.

This clone has a single count. The CDR3, as DNA: TGTGCCAGCAGTCCCCTGAGGGAGGGAGCTTTCTTT. As protein: CASSPLREGAFF. This chain uses TRBV28 with TRBJ1-1, with D unresolved. The CDR3 has 12 amino acids. V was trimmed by 5 bases and J by 10 bases, leaving 14 bases between them. Germline assignment: CDR1 MDHEN and CDR2 SYDVKM.

The gene calls are TRBV10-3 and TRBJ2-5; 7 bases match TRBD1. This CDR3 has 12 amino acids. CDR1 ENHRY and CDR2 SYGVKD come from the germline V gene. Losses at the gene ends were 5 bases for V and 5 bases for J; bases not matched to a gene: 2. The CDR3 loop is CAISTGVETQYF. The DNA for the CDR3 is TGTGCCATCAGTACAGGGGTCGAGACCCAGTACTTC.

This chain joins TRBV6-5 and TRBJ1-6; weak D call: TRBD1 (6 bases). The germline V gene encodes CDR1 MNHEY and CDR2 SVGAGI. The CDR3 sequence is 15 residues long. Trimming stripped 2 bases from V and 5 bases from J, with 10 bases between. CDR3 amino acids: CASSYDRRNNSPLHF. CDR3 sequence (DNA): TGTGCCAGCAGTTACGACAGGAGAAATAATTCACCCCTCCACTTT.

The V and J genes are TRBV6-5 and TRBJ2-2; 10 bases are shared with TRBD1. After removal of 6 bases from V and 9 bases from J, the junction contained 7 bases not matched to a gene. This CDR3 has 14 amino acids. Germline lookup yields CDR1 MNHEY and CDR2 SVGAGI. CDR3 in DNA: TGTGCCAGCAGGGGGACAGGGGTTTATCGGGAGCTGTTTTTT. It encodes CASRGTGVYRELFF.

Only one count was recorded for this clone. The chain is built from TRBV5-6 and TRBJ2-5; 10 bases map to TRBD2. Germline assignment: CDR1 SGHDT and CDR2 YYEEEE. The trim removed 5 bases at V and 4 bases at J, leaving 8 bases unmatched. The length of the CDR3 is 15 residues. CDR3 coding DNA: TGTGCCAGCAGACTAGCGGGGACGCGGAGAGAGACCCAGTACTTC. Protein product: CASRLAGTRRETQYF.

This clone was picked up one time. The CDR3 DNA reads as TGTGCCAGCATCCAGTCGGGTGGCGCAGATACGCAGTATTTT. It is translated as CASIQSGGADTQYF. The genes are TRBV7-8 and TRBJ2-3, with no clear D. Germline V gene lookup returns CDR1 SGHVS and CDR2 FQNEAQ. CDR3 size: 14 residues. V lost 7 bases, J lost 4 bases, and 15 bases lay in between.

This clone was detected a few times. This chain's CDR3 is CASMTQAGESYNSPLHF. DNA for the CDR3: TGTGCCAGCATGACCCAGGCAGGTGAGTCCTATAATTCACCCCTCCACTTT. The chain has TRBV9 and TRBJ1-6; D not resolved. CDR3 length equals 17 residues. The ends were cut back, 6 bases at V and 1 base at J, with 17 bases in the middle. Germline V gene sequence: CDR1 SGDLS, CDR2 YYNGEE.

The chain combines TRBV7-9 with TRBJ2-2; 8 bases fit TRBD1. The CDR3 runs to 17 residues. The J segment lost 3 bases and the V segment lost 5 bases, leaving 11 bases of the junction unmatched. CDR1 SEHNR and CDR2 FQNEAQ come from the germline V gene (reference sequence). The CDR3 DNA reads as TGTGCCAGCAGCACCCGAGACCGGGACAGGTACACCGGGGAGCTGTTTTTT. Amino acid sequence: CASSTRDRDRYTGELFF. The whole variable domain, filled in from reference TRBV7-9 and TRBJ2-2, reads DTGVSQNPRHKITKRGQNVTFRCDPISEHNRLYWYRQTLGQGPEFLTYFQNEAQLEKSRLLSDRFSAERPKGSFSTLEIQRTEQGDSAMYLCASSTRDRDRYTGELFFGEGSRLTVL.

The rearrangement uses TRBV23-1 and TRBJ2-7; 8 bases agree with TRBD1. TRBV23-1 is an open reading frame, and its role is uncertain. CDR3 length: 15 amino acids. After removal of 11 bases from V and 5 bases from J, the junction contained 17 bases not matched to a gene. The CDR3 bases are TGCGCCGTGTCGAGATTCGGCAGGGGGCTCCACGAGCAGTACTTC. Translated, it gives CAVSRFGRGLHEQYF.

The rearrangement joins TRBV28 to TRBJ1-3; 7 bases fit TRBD1. The CDR3 extends over 15 amino acids. With V trimmed by 5 bases and J by 2 bases, 6 bases remained unmatched. Per germline, CDR1 MDHEN and CDR2 SYDVKM. CDR3 nucleotides: TGTGCCAGCAGTCCCTTGGACAGGACTGGAAACACCATATATTTT. This sequence encodes CASSPLDRTGNTIYF.

This sequence joins TRBV2 and TRBJ1-5; D unresolved. The CDR3 loop spans 14 amino acids. Germline assignment: CDR1 SNHLY and CDR2 FYNNEI. Trimming cost V 8 bases and J 4 bases, with 15 bases left between them. CDR3 sequence reads: CASRPDTVNQPQHF. CDR3 nucleotide sequence: TGTGCCAGCCGGCCCGACACGGTGAATCAGCCCCAGCATTTT.

This clone was recorded only once. The V gene is TRBV27, the J gene TRBJ2-5; 12 bases line up with TRBD2. The CDR3 extends over 15 amino acids. Trimming cost V 6 bases and J 4 bases; bases outside gene matches: 6. Germline CDR1 reads MNHEY; CDR2 reads SMNVEV (reference sequence). The CDR3 loop is CASRGATSGRETQYF. CDR3 DNA: TGTGCCAGCAGAGGGGCGACTAGCGGGAGAGAGACCCAGTACTTC.

The chain carries TRBV2 and TRBJ2-7, with TRBD1 matching 10 bases. Germline V CDR1 and CDR2: SNHLY, FYNNEI. The V segment lost 7 bases and the J segment 3 bases; nucleotides outside the gene matches: 3. This CDR3 contains 13 residues. In DNA, the CDR3 is TGTGCCAGCAATAGGGACAGGGGCTACGAGCAGTACTTC. It codes for CASNRDRGYEQYF. Looking up the rest from reference TRBV2 and TRBJ2-7 gives the full variable domain: EPEVTQTPSHQVTQMGQEVILRCVPISNHLYFYWYRQILGQKVEFLVSFYNNEISEKSEIFDDQFSVERPDGSNFTLKIRSTKLEDSAMYFCASNRDRGYEQYFGPGTRLTVT.

This clone was observed once. The J gene is TRBJ2-2, the V gene TRBV6-4; TRBD1 might be the D (6 bases). This CDR3 has 14 amino acids. The ends were cut back, 8 bases at V and 3 bases at J, with 13 bases in the middle. Germline V gene sequence: CDR1 MRHNA, CDR2 SNTAGT. CDR3 sequence reads: CASRTEGDTGELFF. CDR3 nucleotide sequence: TGTGCCAGCCGGACAGAAGGGGACACCGGGGAGCTGTTTTTT.

The CDR3 sequence is CATSRMTGPTGELFF. The CDR3 nucleotides read TGTGCCACCAGCAGAATGACAGGCCCTACCGGGGAGCTGTTTTTT. The gene calls are TRBV15 and TRBJ2-2, with D perhaps TRBD1 (6 bases). Between the trimmed V and J ends, which lost 2 bases and 5 bases, there was a span of 12 bases. The CDR3 has 15 amino acids. Per germline, CDR1 LNHNV and CDR2 YYDKDF (reference sequence).

The chain is built from TRBV21-1 and TRBJ2-3; TRBD1 is the table's D call, not checked against the DNA. TRBV21-1 represents a pseudogene. This CDR3 is 16 amino acids long. CDR3 sequence: CASSKSGQGPTDTQYF. The CDR3 coding sequence is TGTGCCAGCAGCAAATCGGGACAGGGACCCACAGATACGCAGTATTTT.

This clone was found many times. The chain carries TRBV2 and TRBJ2-7; D might be TRBD2 (7 bases). The CDR3 covers 15 residues. Germline V gives CDR1 SNHLY, CDR2 FYNNEI. Trimming shortened V by 0 bases and J by 2 bases, and 11 bases separated the two germline ends. In DNA form, the CDR3 reads TGTGCCAGCAGTGAAGCGGACAGCGGGGCCTACGAGCAGTACTTC. This encodes CASSEADSGAYEQYF.

This chain connects TRBV2 to TRBJ1-5; 12 bases align to TRBD1. In germline, CDR1 is SNHLY, CDR2 FYNNEI. Unmatched junction bases numbered 4, after V lost 4 bases and J lost 6 bases. The CDR3 extends over 15 amino acids. Written as DNA, the CDR3 is TGTGCCAGCAGTGTGGGACAGGGGGCGGGTCAGCCCCAGCATTTT. Protein sequence: CASSVGQGAGQPQHF.

This chain connects TRBV6-2 or TRBV6-3 to TRBJ1-3; D uncertain. This CDR3 has 17 amino acids. The V end lost 0 bases, the J end lost 0 bases, and 12 bases lay between the germline ends. Germline lookup yields CDR1 MNHEY and CDR2 SVGEGT. The DNA of the CDR3 is TGTGCCAGCAGTTACTCCGTGTTACTCTACTCTGGAAACACCATATATTTT. It codes for CASSYSVLLYSGNTIYF.

The chain uses TRBV6-4 and TRBJ2-2; 9 bases are shared with TRBD1. The length of the CDR3 is 15 residues. Unmatched junction bases numbered 5, after V lost 6 bases and J lost 3 bases. CDR1 and CDR2 from the germline V gene are MRHNA and SNTAGT. CDR3 residues: CASSQQGADTGELFF. In nucleotides, the CDR3 is TGTGCCAGCAGCCAACAGGGGGCCGACACCGGGGAGCTGTTTTTT.